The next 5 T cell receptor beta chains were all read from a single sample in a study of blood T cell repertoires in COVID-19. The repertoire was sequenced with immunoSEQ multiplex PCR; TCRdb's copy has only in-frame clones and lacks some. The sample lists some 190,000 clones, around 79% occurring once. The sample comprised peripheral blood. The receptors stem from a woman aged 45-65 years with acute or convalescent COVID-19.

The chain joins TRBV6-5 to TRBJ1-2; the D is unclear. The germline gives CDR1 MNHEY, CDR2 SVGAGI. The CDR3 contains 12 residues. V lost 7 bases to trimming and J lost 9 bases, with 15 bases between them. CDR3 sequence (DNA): TGTGCCAGCACCTCCCCCGGGTACCGCTACACCTTC. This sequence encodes CASTSPGYRYTF.

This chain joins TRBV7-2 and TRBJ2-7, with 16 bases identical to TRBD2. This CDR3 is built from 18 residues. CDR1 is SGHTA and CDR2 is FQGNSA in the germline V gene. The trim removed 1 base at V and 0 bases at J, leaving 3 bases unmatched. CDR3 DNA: TGTGCCAGCAGCTTAGTCGGGACTAGCGGGGGGGACTCCTACGAGCAGTACTTC. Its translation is CASSLVGTSGGDSYEQYF.

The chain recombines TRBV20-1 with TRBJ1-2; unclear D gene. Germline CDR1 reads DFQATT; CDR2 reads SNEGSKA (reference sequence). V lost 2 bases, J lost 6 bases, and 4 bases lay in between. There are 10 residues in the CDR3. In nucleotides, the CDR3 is TGCAGTGCTAGAATTAATGGCTACACCTTC. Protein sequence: CSARINGYTF.

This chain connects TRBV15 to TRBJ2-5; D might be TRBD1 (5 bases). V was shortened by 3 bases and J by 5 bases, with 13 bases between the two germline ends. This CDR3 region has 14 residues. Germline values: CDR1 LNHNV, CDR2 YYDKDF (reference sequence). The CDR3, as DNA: TGTGCCACCAGCAGGGGCAGGGAAGCGGAGACCCAGTACTTC. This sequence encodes CATSRGREAETQYF.

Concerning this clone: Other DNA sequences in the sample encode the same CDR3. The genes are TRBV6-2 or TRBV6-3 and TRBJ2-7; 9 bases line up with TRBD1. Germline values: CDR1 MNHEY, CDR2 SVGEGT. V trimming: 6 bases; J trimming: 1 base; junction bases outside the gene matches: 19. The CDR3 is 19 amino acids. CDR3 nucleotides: TGTGCCAGCAGCCTCGACCGAGAGAGACCGGGACAGGGTTCCTACGAGCAGTACTTC. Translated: CASSLDRERPGQGSYEQYF.